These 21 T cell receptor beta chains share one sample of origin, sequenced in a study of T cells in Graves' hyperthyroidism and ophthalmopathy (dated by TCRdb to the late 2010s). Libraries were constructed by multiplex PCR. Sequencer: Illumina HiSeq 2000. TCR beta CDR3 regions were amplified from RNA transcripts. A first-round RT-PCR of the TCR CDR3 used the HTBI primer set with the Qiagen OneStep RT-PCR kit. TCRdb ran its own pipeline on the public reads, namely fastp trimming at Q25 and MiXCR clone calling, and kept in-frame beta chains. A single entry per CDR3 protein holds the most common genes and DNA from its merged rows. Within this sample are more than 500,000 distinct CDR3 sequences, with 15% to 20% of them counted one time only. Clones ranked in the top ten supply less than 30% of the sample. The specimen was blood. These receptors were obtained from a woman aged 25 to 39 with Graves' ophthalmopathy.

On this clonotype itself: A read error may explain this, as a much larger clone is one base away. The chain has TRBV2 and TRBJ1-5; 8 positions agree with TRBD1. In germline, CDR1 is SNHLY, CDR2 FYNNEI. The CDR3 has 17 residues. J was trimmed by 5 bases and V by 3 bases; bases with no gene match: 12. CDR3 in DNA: TGTGCCAGCAGTGACCCCCGGCCGGGACAGGAGTATCAGCCCCAGCATTTT. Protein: CASSDPRPGQEYQPQHF.

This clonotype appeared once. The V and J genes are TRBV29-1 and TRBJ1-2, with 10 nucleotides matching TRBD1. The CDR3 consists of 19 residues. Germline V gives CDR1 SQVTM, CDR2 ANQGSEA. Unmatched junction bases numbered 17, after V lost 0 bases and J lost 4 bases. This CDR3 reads CSVEDNSGTGVPTGYGYTF. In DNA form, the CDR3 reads TGCAGCGTTGAAGATAATAGCGGGACAGGGGTACCCACTGGCTATGGCTACACCTTC.

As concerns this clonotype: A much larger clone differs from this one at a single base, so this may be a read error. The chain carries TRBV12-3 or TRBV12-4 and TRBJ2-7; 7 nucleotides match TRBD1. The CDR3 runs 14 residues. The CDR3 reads CTSTLDRLQSEQYF. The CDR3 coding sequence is TGTACCAGCACCCTGGACAGGCTTCAGTCCGAGCAGTACTTC.

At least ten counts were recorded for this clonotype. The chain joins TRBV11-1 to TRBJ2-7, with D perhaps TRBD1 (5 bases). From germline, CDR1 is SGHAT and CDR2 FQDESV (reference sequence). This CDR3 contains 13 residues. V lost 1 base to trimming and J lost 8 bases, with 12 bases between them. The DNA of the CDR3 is TGTGCCAGCAGCTTAGGGCGACAGAGTCAGCAGTACTTC. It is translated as CASSLGRQSQQYF.

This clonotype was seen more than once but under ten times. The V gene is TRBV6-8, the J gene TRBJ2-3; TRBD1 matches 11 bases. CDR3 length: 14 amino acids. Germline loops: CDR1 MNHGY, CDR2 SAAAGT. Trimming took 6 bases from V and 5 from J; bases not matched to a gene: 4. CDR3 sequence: CASRKDRGQDTQYF. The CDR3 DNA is TGTGCCAGCAGAAAGGACAGGGGGCAAGATACGCAGTATTTT.

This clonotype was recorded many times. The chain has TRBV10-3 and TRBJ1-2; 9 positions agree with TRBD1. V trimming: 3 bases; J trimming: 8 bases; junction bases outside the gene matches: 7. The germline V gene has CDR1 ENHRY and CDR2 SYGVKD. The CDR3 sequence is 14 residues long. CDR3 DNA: TGTGCCATCAGTGATGGGGGACAGGGACTGGGCTACACCTTC. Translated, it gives CAISDGGQGLGYTF.

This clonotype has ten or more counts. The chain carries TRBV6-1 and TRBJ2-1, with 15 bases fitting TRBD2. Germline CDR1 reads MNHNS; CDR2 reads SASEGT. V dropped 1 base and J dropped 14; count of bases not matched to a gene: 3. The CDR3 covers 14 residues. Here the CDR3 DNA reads TGTGCCAGCAGTGAAGTAGGACTAGCGGGAGGGAAGTTCTTC. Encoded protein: CASSEVGLAGGKFF.

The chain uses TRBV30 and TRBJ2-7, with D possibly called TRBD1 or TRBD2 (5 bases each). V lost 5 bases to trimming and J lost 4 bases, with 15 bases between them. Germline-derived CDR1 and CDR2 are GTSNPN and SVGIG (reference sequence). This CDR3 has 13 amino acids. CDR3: CAWDGDGAYEQYF. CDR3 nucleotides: TGTGCCTGGGATGGGGACGGAGCTTACGAGCAGTACTTC.

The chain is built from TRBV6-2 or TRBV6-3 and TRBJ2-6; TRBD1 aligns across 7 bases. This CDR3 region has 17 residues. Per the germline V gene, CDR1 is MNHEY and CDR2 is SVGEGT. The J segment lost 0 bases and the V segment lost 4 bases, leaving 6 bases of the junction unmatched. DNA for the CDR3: TGTGCCAGCAGTTGGGACAGCCCCAGCTCTGGGGCCAACGTCCTGACTTTC. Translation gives CASSWDSPSSGANVLTF.

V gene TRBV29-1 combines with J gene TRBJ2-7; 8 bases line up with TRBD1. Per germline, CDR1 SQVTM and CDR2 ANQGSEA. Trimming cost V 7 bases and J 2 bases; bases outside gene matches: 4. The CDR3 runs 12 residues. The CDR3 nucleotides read TGCAGCGCGACAGGGGACCCCTACGAGCAGTACTTC. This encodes CSATGDPYEQYF.

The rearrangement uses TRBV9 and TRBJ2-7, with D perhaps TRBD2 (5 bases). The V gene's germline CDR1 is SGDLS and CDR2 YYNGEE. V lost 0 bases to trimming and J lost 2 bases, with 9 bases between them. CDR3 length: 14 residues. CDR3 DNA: TGTGCCAGCAGCGTAGAGGGAGATCCCTACGAGCAGTACTTC. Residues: CASSVEGDPYEQYF.

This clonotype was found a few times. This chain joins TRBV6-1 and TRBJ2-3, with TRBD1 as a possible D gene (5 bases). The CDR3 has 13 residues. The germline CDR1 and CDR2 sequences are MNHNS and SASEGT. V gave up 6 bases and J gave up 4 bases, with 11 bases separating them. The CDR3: CASSPMGPDTQYF. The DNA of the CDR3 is TGTGCCAGCAGCCCGATGGGGCCAGATACGCAGTATTTT.

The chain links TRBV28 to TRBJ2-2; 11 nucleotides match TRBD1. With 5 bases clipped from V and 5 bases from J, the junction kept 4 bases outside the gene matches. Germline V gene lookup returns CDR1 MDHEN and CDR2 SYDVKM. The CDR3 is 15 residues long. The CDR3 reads CASSPDRGRTGELFF. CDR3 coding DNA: TGTGCCAGCAGTCCGGACAGGGGGCGGACCGGGGAGCTGTTTTTT.

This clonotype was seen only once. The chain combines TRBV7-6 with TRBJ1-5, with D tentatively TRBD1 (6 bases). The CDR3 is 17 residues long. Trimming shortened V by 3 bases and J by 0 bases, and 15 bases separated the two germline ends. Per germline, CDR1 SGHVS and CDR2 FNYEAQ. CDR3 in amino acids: CASSLFPSGDSNQPQHF. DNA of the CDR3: TGTGCCAGCAGCTTGTTCCCCTCAGGGGATAGCAATCAGCCCCAGCATTTT.

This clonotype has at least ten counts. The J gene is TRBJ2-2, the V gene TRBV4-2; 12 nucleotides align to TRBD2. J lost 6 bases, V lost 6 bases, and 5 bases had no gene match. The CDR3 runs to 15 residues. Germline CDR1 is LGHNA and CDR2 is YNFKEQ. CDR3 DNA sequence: TGTGCCAGCAGGCGACTAGCGGGAGATGCCGGGGAGCTGTTTTTT. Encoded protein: CASRRLAGDAGELFF.

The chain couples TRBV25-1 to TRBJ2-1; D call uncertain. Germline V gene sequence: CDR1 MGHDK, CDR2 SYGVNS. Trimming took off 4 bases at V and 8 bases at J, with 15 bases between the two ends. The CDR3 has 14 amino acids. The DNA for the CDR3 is TGTGCCAGCAGTGTCGGTCAGCGCATTGATGAGCAGTTCTTC. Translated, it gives CASSVGQRIDEQFF. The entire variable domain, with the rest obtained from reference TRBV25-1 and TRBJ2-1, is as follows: EADIYQTPRYLVIGTGKKITLECSQTMGHDKMYWYQQDPGMELHLIHYSYGVNSTEKGDLSSESTVSRIRTEHFPLTLESARPSHTSQYLCASSVGQRIDEQFFGPGTRLTVL.

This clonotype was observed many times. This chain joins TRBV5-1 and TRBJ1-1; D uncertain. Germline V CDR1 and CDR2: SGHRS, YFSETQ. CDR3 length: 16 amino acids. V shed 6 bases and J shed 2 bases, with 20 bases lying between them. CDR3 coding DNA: TGCGCCAGCAAGCTGGGAGGCGGGGATGTTAACACTGAAGCTTTCTTT. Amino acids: CASKLGGGDVNTEAFF.

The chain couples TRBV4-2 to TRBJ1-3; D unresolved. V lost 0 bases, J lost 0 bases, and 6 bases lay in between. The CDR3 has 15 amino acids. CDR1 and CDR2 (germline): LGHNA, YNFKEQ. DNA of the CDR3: TGTGCCAGCAGCCAAGATCACAGCTCTGGAAACACCATATATTTT. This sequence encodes CASSQDHSSGNTIYF.

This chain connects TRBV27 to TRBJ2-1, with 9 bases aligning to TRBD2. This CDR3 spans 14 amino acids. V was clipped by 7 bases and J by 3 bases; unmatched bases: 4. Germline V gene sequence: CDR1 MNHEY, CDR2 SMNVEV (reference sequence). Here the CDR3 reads CASTLAGYYNEQFF. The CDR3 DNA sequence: TGTGCCAGCACTCTAGCGGGATACTACAATGAGCAGTTCTTC.

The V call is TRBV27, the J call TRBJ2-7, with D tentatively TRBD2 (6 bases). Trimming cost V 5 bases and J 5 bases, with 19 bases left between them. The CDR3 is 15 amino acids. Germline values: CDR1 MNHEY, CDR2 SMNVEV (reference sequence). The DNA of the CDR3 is TGTGCCAGCAGTCGGTCACTAGCAGGAATTCACGAGCAGTACTTC. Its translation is CASSRSLAGIHEQYF.

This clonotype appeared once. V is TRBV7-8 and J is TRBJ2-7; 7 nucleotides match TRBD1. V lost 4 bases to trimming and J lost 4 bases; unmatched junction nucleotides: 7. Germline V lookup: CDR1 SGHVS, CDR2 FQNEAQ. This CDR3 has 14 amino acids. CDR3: CASSSPGQEYEQYF. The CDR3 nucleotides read TGTGCCAGCAGCTCACCCGGACAGGAGTACGAGCAGTACTTC.